This T cell receptor (beta chain) was obtained from a study of shared T cell receptors in the human thymus. Data came from immunoSEQ multiplex PCR; TCRdb stores just in-frame clones and leaves some out. The sample includes about 660,000 clones, more than 75% of them seen just once. The sample also formed part of further work on human thymus T cells. From that study: The sample donors, healthy Finnish infants, were having corrective surgery for congenital heart defects. Thymic samples were excised during corrective heart operations. In thymic and blood repertoires alike, V and J usage looked biased. Related research described thymic repertoires that were highly overlapping among unrelated individuals.

The sample comprised thymocytes. The clonotype was recovered from a boy in the first two years of life with a congenital heart defect.

The chain's CDR3 is CAWSPNDSSSYEQYF. The CDR3 DNA sequence: TGTGCCTGGAGCCCTAACGACAGTAGCTCCTACGAGCAGTACTTC. This chain connects TRBV30 to TRBJ2-7; possibly TRBD1 for D (5 bases). The CDR3 is 15 residues long. Trimming removed 3 bases from V and 0 bases from J, with 15 bases in between. Germline CDR1 reads GTSNPN; CDR2 reads SVGIG (reference sequence).